The 5 T cell receptor beta chains in this list originate from one sample, sequenced in a study of blood T cell repertoires in COVID-19. Measured with immunoSEQ multiplex PCR; TCRdb has only the in-frame clones, and not every one. The sample records a few hundred thousand clones, roughly 89% being singletons. Sequences were obtained from peripheral blood. The receptors come from a woman between 35 and 50 years old who had recovered from COVID-19.

The chain is built from TRBV7-9 and TRBJ1-5; 8 bases match TRBD1. The CDR3 spans 17 residues. Germline V gene sequence: CDR1 SEHNR, CDR2 FQNEAQ (reference sequence). V lost 1 base and J lost 5; bases outside the gene matches: 10. The CDR3 DNA reads TGTGCCAGCAGCTTAGAGTCGCGGACAGGGTCAGATCAGCCCCAGCATTTT. Translating it yields CASSLESRTGSDQPQHF.

This clone was observed a single time. The chain links TRBV7-9 to TRBJ2-2; a possible D gene is TRBD2 (6 bases). The CDR3 is 16 amino acids. V dropped 6 bases and J dropped 0 bases, with 14 bases sitting between them. Germline CDR1 and CDR2: SEHNR and FQNEAQ (reference sequence). The DNA of the CDR3 is TGTGCCAGCAGGGAGGGTAGGCTCACGAACACCGGGGAGCTGTTTTTT. Translated: CASREGRLTNTGELFF.

CDR3 nucleotides: TGTGCCAGTAGCCAGACCCGGGGGGGGACTGAAGCTTTCTTT. It specifies CASSQTRGGTEAFF. This chain connects TRBV19 to TRBJ1-1, with a possible D match to TRBD1 (5 bases). CDR1 is LNHDA and CDR2 is SQIVND in the germline V gene (reference sequence). With 6 bases removed from V and 5 bases from J, the gap between germline ends came to 16 bases. The CDR3 runs 14 residues. Full variable domain (missing parts from reference TRBV19 and TRBJ1-1): DGGITQSPKYLFRKEGQNVTLSCEQNLNHDAMYWYRQDPGQGLRLIYYSQIVNDFQKGDIAEGYSVSREKKESFPLTVTSAQKNPTAFYLCASSQTRGGTEAFFGQGTRLTVV.

This chain links TRBV7-8 with TRBJ1-1; weak D call: TRBD1 (6 bases). This CDR3 has 13 amino acids. The V end lost 5 bases, the J end lost 3 bases, and 10 bases lay between the germline ends. Germline-derived CDR1 and CDR2 are SGHVS and FQNEAQ. The CDR3 protein is CASSRQADTEAFF. The CDR3 coding sequence is TGTGCCAGCAGCCGACAGGCTGACACTGAAGCTTTCTTT.

CDR3 residues: CASSLEQGYEQYV. The CDR3 bases are TGTGCCAGCTCACTTGAACAGGGATACGAGCAGTACGTC. The chain employs TRBV18 and TRBJ2-7, with D tentatively TRBD1 (6 bases). V shed 4 bases and J shed 4 bases, with 11 bases lying between them. CDR3 length: 13 amino acids. Germline CDR1 and CDR2: KGHSH and LQKENI.